Listed here are 12 T cell receptor beta chains from one sample, sequenced in a study of T cell changes during pregnancy in multiple sclerosis. The repertoire was sequenced with immunoSEQ multiplex PCR; TCRdb's copy has only in-frame clones and lacks some. The sample comprises about 46,000 clones, around 92% of which are singletons, and approximately 2.2% rests with the top ten. The sequenced sample was peripheral blood, obtained in the third trimester of pregnancy. Receptor source: a female donor with multiple sclerosis, enrolled in a pregnancy study.

This rearrangement joins TRBV7-3 to TRBJ2-3, with 7 positions matching TRBD2. The CDR3 spans 16 residues. In germline, CDR1 is SGHTA, CDR2 FQGTGA. After removal of 1 base from V and 6 bases from J, the junction contained 10 bases not matched to a gene. CDR3 loop: CASSLNGRSKTDTQYF. CDR3 nucleotide sequence: TGTGCCAGCAGCTTAAACGGGAGGTCCAAGACGGATACGCAGTATTTT. Together with reference TRBV7-3 and TRBJ2-3, the CDR3 gives the full variable domain: GAGVSQTPSNKVTEKGKYVELRCDPISGHTALYWYRQSLGQGPEFLIYFQGTGAADDSGLPNDRFFAVRPEGSVSTLKIQRTERGDSAVYLCASSLNGRSKTDTQYFGPGTRLTVL.

The CDR3 here is CASSQDTAVGEREQFF. DNA for the CDR3: TGTGCCAGCAGCCAAGATACAGCGGTCGGTGAGAGGGAGCAGTTCTTC. V is TRBV4-2 and J is TRBJ2-1; possible D gene TRBD2, 5 bases. Trimming cost V 0 bases and J 10 bases, with 19 bases left between them. CDR1 LGHNA and CDR2 YNFKEQ come from the germline V gene. CDR3 size: 16 residues.

The chain joins TRBV10-3 to TRBJ2-1; TRBD2 is a possible D gene (5 bases). The CDR3 contains 15 residues. Germline values: CDR1 ENHRY, CDR2 SYGVKD. Trimming shortened V by 0 bases and J by 5 bases, and 11 bases separated the two germline ends. CDR3 DNA: TGTGCCATCAGTGAGTCGGGAGCTCGAGACAATGAGCAGTTCTTC. Protein product: CAISESGARDNEQFF.

The rearrangement uses TRBV11-1 and TRBJ2-2, with 11 bases that match TRBD2. Germline V CDR1 and CDR2: SGHAT, FQDESV (reference sequence). This CDR3 comprises 19 residues. The V gene end was trimmed by 0 bases and the J gene end by 6 bases; junction bases not matched to a gene: 12. The CDR3 loop is CASSLAGGSSGRLAGELFF. CDR3 in DNA: TGTGCCAGCAGCTTAGCCGGAGGTTCTAGCGGGAGGTTGGCCGGGGAGCTGTTTTTT. The entire variable domain, with the rest obtained from reference TRBV11-1 and TRBJ2-2, is as follows: EAEVAQSPRYKITEKSQAVAFWCDPISGHATLYWYRQILGQGPELLVQFQDESVVDDSQLPKDRFSAERLKGVDSTLKIQPAELGDSAMYLCASSLAGGSSGRLAGELFFGEGSRLTVL.

This clone has a handful of counts. The V and J genes are TRBV18 and TRBJ1-1, with D possibly being TRBD1 (6 bases). The germline V gene encodes CDR1 KGHSH and CDR2 LQKENI. The ends were cut back, 7 bases at V and 1 base at J, with 13 bases in the middle. The length of the CDR3 is 14 residues. The CDR3: CASLASRGNTEAFF. Written as DNA, the CDR3 is TGTGCCAGCTTAGCCTCCAGGGGGAACACTGAAGCTTTCTTT.

This chain joins TRBV27 and TRBJ2-5, with D tentatively TRBD1 (6 bases). This CDR3 is 17 amino acids long. Per the germline V gene, CDR1 is MNHEY and CDR2 is SMNVEV (reference sequence). The V end lost 5 bases, the J end lost 1 base, and 20 bases lay between the germline ends. CDR3 amino acids: CASSTTNPGVFQETQYF. The CDR3 DNA reads as TGTGCCAGCAGTACAACAAACCCAGGGGTCTTCCAAGAGACCCAGTACTTC.

J is TRBJ2-1 and V is TRBV9, with 7 bases identical to TRBD2. The CDR3 sequence is 15 residues long. The J segment lost 4 bases and the V segment lost 0 bases, leaving 4 bases of the junction unmatched. CDR1 SGDLS and CDR2 YYNGEE come from the germline V gene. CDR3 nucleotide sequence: TGTGCCAGCAGCGTAGCGGGAGGAGGATACAATGAGCAGTTCTTC. Translated, it gives CASSVAGGGYNEQFF.

CDR3 DNA sequence: TGCGCCAGCAGCCAAGAGGGCCCGGAGACCCAGTACTTC. The encoded protein is CASSQEGPETQYF. This chain joins TRBV4-1 and TRBJ2-5; no reliable D call. CDR3 length: 13 residues. Germline V CDR1 and CDR2: MGHRA, YSYEKL. Trimming stripped 0 bases from V and 5 bases from J, with 7 bases between.

This clone was seen more than once but under ten times. The chain recombines TRBV7-9 with TRBJ1-1; D is possibly TRBD1 (5 bases). In germline, CDR1 is SEHNR, CDR2 FQNEAQ (reference sequence). The CDR3 length is 14 residues. The V end was cut by 5 bases, the J end by 0 bases, with 10 bases between. CDR3 DNA: TGTGCCAGCAGCCCTAAGACAGTGAACACTGAAGCTTTCTTT. Amino acids: CASSPKTVNTEAFF.

V usage is TRBV18 and J usage is TRBJ1-1; possible D gene TRBD1, 5 bases. CDR1 is KGHSH, CDR2 LQKENI, per germline. CDR3 length equals 14 residues. Trimming took 5 bases from V and 4 from J, leaving 14 bases between them. The CDR3 loop is CASSSVGGGTEAFF. The CDR3 coding sequence is TGTGCCAGCTCATCCGTGGGGGGAGGCACTGAAGCTTTCTTT.

V is TRBV5-1 and J is TRBJ1-3; TRBD1 agrees at 10 bases. The V gene end was trimmed by 4 bases and the J gene end by 0 bases; junction bases not matched to a gene: 4. CDR1 is SGHRS, CDR2 YFSETQ, per germline. The CDR3 runs 16 residues. The CDR3 loop is CASSRTGGNSGNTIYF. The CDR3 DNA follows: TGCGCCAGCAGCCGGACAGGGGGTAACTCTGGAAACACCATATATTTT.

The chain has TRBV19 and TRBJ2-2; 7 positions agree with TRBD2. Trimming took 1 base from V and 5 from J; bases not matched to a gene: 7. Per the germline V gene, CDR1 is LNHDA and CDR2 is SQIVND (reference sequence). The CDR3 has 16 residues. DNA for the CDR3: TGTGCCAGTAGTATAGTCAGCGGGATAGGGACCGGGGAGCTGTTTTTT. Translated: CASSIVSGIGTGELFF.